The rows below give T cell receptor beta chains drawn from one sample of a study of cytomegalovirus exposure and HLA in healthy donors. Some clones are missing from TCRdb's copy, which holds only in-frame ones; the method was immunoSEQ multiplex PCR. Its table lists more than 45,000 clones. The source material was PBMCs. The origin of the receptors is a woman in her thirties or forties in good health and CMV-seronegative. The CDR3 runs from the conserved cysteine through the conserved F or W. Each record gives: J gene, V gene, D gene, CDR3 DNA, CDR3 protein. A D gene is named only where the DNA matches it firmly.

J: TRBJ2-3
V: TRBV10-3
D: TRBD2
DNA: TGTGCCATCAGTGAAGGGCTAGCGGGAGATACAGATACGCAGTATTTT
CDR3: CAISEGLAGDTDTQYF

J: TRBJ1-1
V: TRBV6-6
D: -
DNA: TGTGCCAGCGGTAGAACAATTGGGCTTCAGAACACTGAAGCTTTCTTT
CDR3: CASGRTIGLQNTEAFF

J: TRBJ2-7
V: TRBV7-9
D: TRBD1
DNA: TGTGCCAGCAGCTTAGCCGGGACAGGGAAGGCACGGTACTTC
CDR3: CASSLAGTGKARYF

J: TRBJ2-7
V: TRBV7-2
D: TRBD1
DNA: TGTGCCAGCAGTTCCCGGACAGGGGGTTCCTACGAGCAGTACTTC
CDR3: CASSSRTGGSYEQYF

J: TRBJ2-1
V: TRBV15
D: -
DNA: TGTGCCACCAGCAATAGCGGCTCCGACAATGAGCAGTTCTTC
CDR3: CATSNSGSDNEQFF

J: TRBJ2-5
V: TRBV2
D: TRBD2
DNA: TGTGCCAGCAGCTATAGCGGGGACGGAGAGACCCAGTACTTC
CDR3: CASSYSGDGETQYF

J: TRBJ2-7
V: TRBV4-2
D: TRBD2
DNA: TGTGCCAGCAGCCAAGATTTAACTAGCGGTGCCTACGAGCAGTACTTC
CDR3: CASSQDLTSGAYEQYF

J: TRBJ2-7
V: TRBV5-4
D: -
DNA: TGTGCCAGCAGCTTGGGCAGGGGCTCCTACGAGCAGTACTTC
CDR3: CASSLGRGSYEQYF

J: TRBJ1-3
V: TRBV5-1
D: TRBD1
DNA: TGCGCCAGCAGCCCAGGGGGCAGGTCTGGAAACACCATATATTTT
CDR3: CASSPGGRSGNTIYF

J: TRBJ1-2
V: TRBV5-1
D: -
DNA: TGCGCCAGCAGTCCCGGGTCGAACTATGGCTACACCTTC
CDR3: CASSPGSNYGYTF

J: TRBJ2-1
V: TRBV7-7
D: TRBD2
DNA: TGTGCTAGCAGCACCGGGACTAGCGGCTACAATGAGCAGTTCTTC
CDR3: CASSTGTSGYNEQFF